Sequencing of this T cell receptor (beta chain) was carried out in a study of T cell changes during pregnancy in multiple sclerosis. TCRdb's copy holds only in-frame clones and misses some; the assay was immunoSEQ multiplex PCR. The sample carries about 77,000 clones, about 91% recorded once. The V gene's germline CDR1 is SGDLS and CDR2 YYNGEE. CDR3 length: 15 residues. The V gene end was trimmed by 2 bases and the J gene end by 5 bases; junction bases not matched to a gene: 7. The clonotype comes from a female donor with multiple sclerosis, enrolled in a pregnancy study. The rearrangement uses TRBV9 and TRBJ1-1; 9 bases align to TRBD1. This specimen was peripheral blood, taken before pregnancy. The CDR3 spells CASSVTGTGRTEAFF. In DNA, the CDR3 is TGTGCCAGCAGCGTGACCGGGACAGGGCGGACTGAAGCTTTCTTT.